This T cell receptor beta chain comes out of a study of CD4 T cells in relation to SARS-CoV-2 and coronaviruses. CDR3 size: 12 residues. Germline values: CDR1 LNHDA, CDR2 SQIVND (reference sequence). CD4+ T cells from unexposed donors were obtained before the COVID-19 pandemic (2011-2018). The protocol was immunoSEQ multiplex PCR, while the TCRdb copy is restricted to in-frame clones and leaves out a portion. The data contain 60,000 to 65,000 clones, 94% of them singletons. The sequenced sample was naive CD4+ T cells from PBMCs. Subset in this sample: naive CD4+ T cells isolated by negative enrichment. This sequence originates from a human donor in good health. This chain uses TRBV19 with TRBJ2-1, with 8 positions matching TRBD2. CDR3 sequence reads: CATGSGSYEQFF. The CDR3 bases are TGTGCGACGGGGAGCGGGAGCTATGAGCAGTTCTTC.